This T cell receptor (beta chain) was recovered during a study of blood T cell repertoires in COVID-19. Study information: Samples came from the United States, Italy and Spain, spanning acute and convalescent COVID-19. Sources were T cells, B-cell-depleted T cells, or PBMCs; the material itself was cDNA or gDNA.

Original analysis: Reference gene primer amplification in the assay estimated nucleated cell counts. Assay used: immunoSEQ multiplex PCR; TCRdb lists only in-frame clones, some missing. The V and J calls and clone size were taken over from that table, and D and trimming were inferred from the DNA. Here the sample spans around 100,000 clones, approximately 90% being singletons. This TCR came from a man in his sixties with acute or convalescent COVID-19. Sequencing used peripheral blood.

This CDR3 is CASSPTTGSNQPQHF. The CDR3 DNA follows: TGTGCCAGTAGCCCCACGACAGGGAGCAATCAGCCCCAGCATTTT. This chain joins TRBV19 and TRBJ1-5; 7 nucleotides line up with TRBD1. V lost 6 bases and J lost 1; bases outside the gene matches: 6. Germline V gene sequence: CDR1 LNHDA, CDR2 SQIVND (reference sequence). The CDR3 spans 15 residues.